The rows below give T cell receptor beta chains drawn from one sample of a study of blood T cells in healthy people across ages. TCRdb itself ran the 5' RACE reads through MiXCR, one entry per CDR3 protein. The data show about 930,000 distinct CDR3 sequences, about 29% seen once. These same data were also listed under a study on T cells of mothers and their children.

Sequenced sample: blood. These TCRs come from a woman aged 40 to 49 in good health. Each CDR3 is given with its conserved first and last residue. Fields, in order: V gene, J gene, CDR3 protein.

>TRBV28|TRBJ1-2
CASSRGPIFTNYGYTF
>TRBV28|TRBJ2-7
CASRPPGTGNYEQYF
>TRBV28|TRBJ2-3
CASSFRLAGPSTDTQYF
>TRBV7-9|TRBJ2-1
CASSLFIGRELGNEQFF
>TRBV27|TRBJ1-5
CASTTTQGAMSQPQHF
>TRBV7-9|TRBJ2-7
CASSSPNNYEQYF
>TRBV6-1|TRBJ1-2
CASSEGNRGLYGYTF
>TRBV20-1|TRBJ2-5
CSARIAGVQETQYF
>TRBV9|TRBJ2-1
CASSVFPSVESYNEQFF
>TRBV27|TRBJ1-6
CASRLRDGDNPPLHF
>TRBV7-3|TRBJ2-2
CASGPKWDAGELFF
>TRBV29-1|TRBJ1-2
CSVVLPGGGYTF
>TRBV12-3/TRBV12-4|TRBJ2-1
CASSPPHSYNEQFF
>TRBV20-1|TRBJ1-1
CSAIRDRGTEAFF
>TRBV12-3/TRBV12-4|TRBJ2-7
CASSFWGGEQYF
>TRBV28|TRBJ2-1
CASSLNGVSSYNEQFF
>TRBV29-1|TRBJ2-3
CSVVGLAGDLFTDTQYF
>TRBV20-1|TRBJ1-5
CSARGAGKVNQPQHF
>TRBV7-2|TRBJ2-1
CASSTHNRDRGFF
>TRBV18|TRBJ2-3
CASSPGLAGTSTDTQYF
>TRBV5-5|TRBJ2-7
CASSTQQGAGEQYF
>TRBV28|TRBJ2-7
CASSWTVYEQYF
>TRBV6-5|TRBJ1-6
CASSYSHGGSSYNSPLHF
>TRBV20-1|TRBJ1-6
CSAMGRLPGHNSPLHF
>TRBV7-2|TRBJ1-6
CASSLISGTNSPLHF
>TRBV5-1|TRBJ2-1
CASSEGRGAYNEQFF
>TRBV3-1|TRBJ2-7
CASSQEWEQYF
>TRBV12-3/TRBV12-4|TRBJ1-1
CASSGLLGVGNTEAFF
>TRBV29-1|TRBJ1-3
CSVSSSGNTIYF
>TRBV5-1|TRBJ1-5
CASSLGPGTSNQPQHF
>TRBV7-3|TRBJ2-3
CASSMGLVDTQYF